What follows describes a single T cell receptor beta chain. The PCR made use of 60 Vbeta and 13 Jbeta primers. Method: immunoSEQ multiplex PCR; TCRdb's copy keeps in-frame clones and lacks some. The table shows tens of thousands of clones, with almost 70% occurring only once. The CDR3 is 17 residues long. Germline lookup yields CDR1 LGHNA and CDR2 YNFKEQ. V shed 0 bases and J 3 bases; nucleotides not matched to a gene: 7. The data were obtained in a study of cytomegalovirus exposure and HLA in healthy donors. The sequenced material came from PBMCs. The chain recombines TRBV4-2 with TRBJ2-5, with 10 positions matching TRBD2. The receptor comes from a man aged 40-55 years in good health and CMV-seronegative. CDR3 residues: CASSQEGSGGTKETQYF. As DNA, the CDR3 is TGTGCCAGCAGCCAAGAGGGTAGCGGGGGGACAAAAGAGACCCAGTACTTC.